The clone carrying this T cell receptor (beta chain) was seen a few times. Its specificity is not known. Neighboring lung without atypia was obtained no less than 2 cm from the tumor margin. This sample is drawn from a study of T cells in localized non-small cell lung cancer. Study observations and caveats: Adjacent uninvolved lung tissue had the highest T cell clonality, exceeding tumor. In the blood, greater T cell density corresponded to longer overall survival. As only one tumor region underwent sequencing, heterogeneity remains possible.

Germline V gives CDR1 SGHNT, CDR2 YENEEA. V lost 5 bases and J lost 5; bases outside the gene matches: 5. The CDR3 runs to 15 residues. The method was immunoSEQ multiplex PCR; TCRdb's version includes in-frame clones alone and lacks a portion of them. The repertoire holds around 1,700 clones, 30% to 45% seen once, with approximately 10% in the top ten. The TCR originated in a female donor older than 55 with stage II squamous cell lung carcinoma. Sample: normal lung tissue next to the tumor, taken before any cancer treatment. The chain recombines TRBV11-3 with TRBJ2-1, with 11 bases aligning to TRBD1. CDR3 loop: CASSIGTGGHNEQFF. Written as DNA, the CDR3 is TGTGCCAGCAGCATCGGGACAGGGGGGCACAATGAGCAGTTCTTC.